The T cell receptor (beta chain) under discussion was sequenced for a study of T cell responses to AZD1222 COVID-19 vaccine. Some clones are missing from TCRdb's copy, which holds only in-frame ones; the method was immunoSEQ multiplex PCR. The repertoire holds 100,000 to 150,000 clones, with 75% to 95% as singletons. Trimming removed 4 bases at V and 7 bases at J, with 20 bases between. Germline V lookup: CDR1 SGHRS, CDR2 YFSETQ. The CDR3 totals 16 residues. The V gene is TRBV5-1, the J gene TRBJ1-4; D is unclear. This specimen was peripheral blood, taken on day 0 of AZD1222 vaccination. This TCR was recovered from an adult in good health. Written as DNA, the CDR3 is TGCGCCAGCAGCCTTGAATTGAGGAAAGAAGGTGAAAAACTGTTTTTT. It specifies CASSLELRKEGEKLFF.